This T cell receptor (beta chain) is drawn from a study of PD-1 blockade in classical Hodgkin lymphoma. The study's findings and limits: Patients who responded completely had about the same baseline diversity as newly diagnosed patients. Reported baseline diversity: healthy donors highest, relapsed/refractory patients lowest.

Sequencing used immunoSEQ multiplex PCR; TCRdb keeps in-frame clones, though not all of them. The sample has 20,000 or so clones; over 70% are singletons. The J segment lost 4 bases and the V segment lost 6 bases, leaving 4 bases of the junction unmatched. The CDR3 is made up of 14 amino acids. Germline CDR1 SGHRS, CDR2 YFSETQ. To note about this clone: Its specificity is not known.

The time point: cycle 4 day 1 (C4D1), after 6 weeks of nivolumab. Relapses following autologous stem cell transplantation were seen in all patients, with brentuximab vedotin exposure varying. The starting material was peripheral blood mononuclear cells (PBMCs), obtained before the fourth cycle of nivolumab. This sequence was found in a human donor with classical Hodgkin lymphoma. The rearrangement uses TRBV5-1 and TRBJ2-1; the match to TRBD2 covers 10 bases. The CDR3 is CASTSTSGYNEQFF. The DNA of the CDR3 is TGCGCCAGCACCTCGACTAGCGGGTACAATGAGCAGTTCTTC.